These 8 T cell receptor beta chains share one sample of origin, sequenced in a study of PD-L1 blockade in urothelial cancer. Time point given: pretreatment peripheral blood. Profiling relied on immunoSEQ multiplex PCR, and the TCRdb table lists in-frame clones only, not all of them. The sample has some 53,000 clones, around 72% seen once. Sequencing was performed on PBMCs, taken around atezolizumab (anti-PD-L1) treatment. The receptor set was obtained from a man aged 70-80 years with urothelial cancer.

The CDR3 DNA reads TGTGCCAGCAGCGGGGCTAGCACAGATACGCAGTATTTT. It codes for CASSGASTDTQYF. This rearrangement joins TRBV11-3 to TRBJ2-3; TRBD1 is a possible D gene (5 bases). The CDR3 consists of 13 residues. V lost 5 bases, J lost 0 bases, and 6 bases lay in between. CDR1 SGHNT and CDR2 YENEEA come from the germline V gene.

The chain is built from TRBV5-1 and TRBJ2-1; maybe TRBD2 (6 bases). The germline gives CDR1 SGHRS, CDR2 YFSETQ. The V end lost 1 base, the J end lost 0 bases, and 11 bases lay between the germline ends. The CDR3 is 16 residues long. CDR3 DNA: TGCGCCAGCAGCTTGTCCGGGGGAGGCTCCTACAATGAGCAGTTCTTC. This translates into CASSLSGGGSYNEQFF. Full variable domain (missing parts from reference TRBV5-1 and TRBJ2-1): KAGVTQTPRYLIKTRGQQVTLSCSPISGHRSVSWYQQTPGQGLQFLFEYFSETQRNKGNFPGRFSGRQFSNSRSEMNVSTLELGDSALYLCASSLSGGGSYNEQFFGPGTRLTVL.

This clone turned up a few times. V and J are TRBV4-3 and TRBJ1-4; 7 nucleotides align to TRBD1. CDR3 size: 18 residues. The J segment lost 0 bases and the V segment lost 3 bases, leaving 10 bases of the junction unmatched. Per germline, CDR1 LGHNA and CDR2 YSLEER. The CDR3 here is CASSQATGTVSTNEKLFF. The DNA of the CDR3 is TGCGCCAGCAGCCAGGCTACCGGGACAGTCTCAACTAATGAAAAACTGTTTTTT.

The V call is TRBV29-1, the J call TRBJ1-2; unclear D gene. The CDR3 runs to 12 residues. Germline CDR1 is SQVTM and CDR2 is ANQGSEA. Trimming took 3 bases from V and 4 from J, leaving 9 bases between them. CDR3 bases: TGCAGCGTTGAGGGCACGCTCTATGGCTACACCTTC. Protein product: CSVEGTLYGYTF.

The V call is TRBV2, the J call TRBJ2-1; tentative D call: TRBD2 (5 bases). Trimming cost V 8 bases and J 3 bases, with 11 bases left between them. This CDR3 region has 13 residues. Germline CDR1 SNHLY, CDR2 FYNNEI. CDR3 loop: CASYSGGYNEQFF. Written as DNA, the CDR3 is TGTGCCAGCTACAGCGGAGGCTACAATGAGCAGTTCTTC.

This clone was picked up a small number of times. V usage is TRBV6-1 and J usage is TRBJ2-1, with 7 bases fitting TRBD2. V shed 10 bases, J shed 7 bases, and the junction held 10 bases outside the gene matches. The germline V gene encodes CDR1 MNHNS and CDR2 SASEGT. This CDR3 is 13 amino acids long. The CDR3 nucleotides are TGTGCCACCTCTAGCGGACCCCGGAATGAGCAGTTCTTC. Its translation: CATSSGPRNEQFF.

This clone was detected only once. The chain links TRBV25-1 to TRBJ2-1; no clear D. The CDR3 runs 16 residues. Germline assignment: CDR1 MGHDK and CDR2 SYGVNS. V dropped 4 bases and J dropped 0 bases, with 13 bases sitting between them. For the CDR3, the DNA is TGTGCCAGCAGTGCCAGGTTTCCAAGCTCCTACAATGAGCAGTTCTTC. It specifies CASSARFPSSYNEQFF.

The chain employs TRBV28 and TRBJ2-3, with D possibly being TRBD2 (5 bases). The CDR3 is 15 residues long. V was shortened by 10 bases and J by 6 bases, with 23 bases between the two germline ends. The germline V gene encodes CDR1 MDHEN and CDR2 SYDVKM. CDR3 in DNA: TGTGCCAACTACCCGAGCCCCTTCGGGAAGGATACGCAGTATTTT. Its translation: CANYPSPFGKDTQYF.